The 27 T cell receptor beta chains listed next were all sequenced from one sample in a study of breast tumors, draining lymph nodes, adjacent tissues. TCRdb re-called the multiplex PCR reads through MiXCR, storing one row per CDR3 protein. The sample holds some 150,000 distinct CDR3 sequences, about a fifth seen once. Samples came from axillary lymph nodes draining the breast cancer. The specimen was axillary lymph node tissue. These receptors were collected from a female donor with breast cancer. Some clones in this sample may be carry-over from other donors' samples.

The V gene is TRBV12-3 or TRBV12-4, the J gene TRBJ1-3, with TRBD1 as a possible D gene (5 bases). The CDR3 consists of 16 residues. The V gene lost 6 bases and the J gene lost 0 bases, with 15 bases spanning the gap. Here the CDR3 reads CASRGGGSASGNTIYF. CDR3 DNA: TGTGCCAGCAGGGGGGGGGGGTCCGCCTCTGGAAACACCATATATTTT.

As for this clonotype: Since a much larger clone is just one base distant, this may be a read error. The V gene is TRBV2, the J gene TRBJ2-2, with 10 positions matching TRBD1. This CDR3 is 17 amino acids long. Trimming took 4 bases from V and 1 from J; bases not matched to a gene: 6. CDR1 and CDR2 from the germline V gene are SNHLY and FYNNEI. CDR3 amino acids: CASSAETGGKNTGELFF. The CDR3 DNA is TGTGCCAGCAGTGCCGAGACAGGGGGCAAGAACACCGGGGAGCTGTTTTTT. Using reference TRBV2 and TRBJ2-2 for the parts outside the CDR3, the full variable domain is EPEVTQTPSHQVTQMGQEVILRCVPISNHLYFYWYRQILGQKVEFLVSFYNNEISEKSEIFDDQFSVERPDGSNFTLKIRSTKLEDSAMYFCASSAETGGKNTGELFFGEGSRLTVL.

The chain combines TRBV28 with TRBJ2-2; TRBD2 aligns across 13 bases. The CDR3 sequence is 14 residues long. Trimming cost V 6 bases and J 5 bases; bases outside gene matches: 0. Germline values: CDR1 MDHEN, CDR2 SYDVKM. This chain's CDR3 is CASRGLAGTGELFF. In nucleotides, the CDR3 is TGTGCCAGCAGGGGACTAGCGGGAACCGGGGAGCTGTTTTTT.

Ten or more counts support this clonotype. The chain uses TRBV6-2 or TRBV6-3 and TRBJ2-2, with D unclear. Germline V gene data show CDR1 as MNHEY and CDR2 as SVGEGT. Between the trimmed V and J ends, which lost 10 bases and 6 bases, there was a span of 9 bases. The CDR3 loop spans 11 amino acids. DNA for the CDR3: TGTGCCACCATATTTGCCGGGGAGCTGTTTTTT. This codes for CATIFAGELFF.

This clonotype has ten or more counts. DNA for the CDR3: TGTGCCAGCAGTTTAGAACCGGGACAGGGGGCCGACGAGCAGTACTTC. Amino acid sequence: CASSLEPGQGADEQYF. The rearrangement links TRBV28 to TRBJ2-7; 12 bases match TRBD1. This CDR3 region has 16 residues. Germline lookup yields CDR1 MDHEN and CDR2 SYDVKM. Trimming took 2 bases from V and 5 from J; bases not matched to a gene: 7.

At least ten counts were recorded for this clonotype. The chain uses TRBV10-1 and TRBJ2-7, with TRBD2 identical over 7 bases. Germline V gene sequence: CDR1 WNHNN, CDR2 SYGVQD (reference sequence). V gave up 4 bases and J gave up 1 base; unmatched junction bases: 1. This CDR3 comprises 13 residues. The CDR3 nucleotides are TGCGCCAGCAGTGGTAGCGGGTCCTACGAGCAGTACTTC. Its translation: CASSGSGSYEQYF.

This clonotype was recorded once. The gene calls are TRBV7-2 and TRBJ1-1; D is uncertain. The germline V gene has CDR1 SGHTA and CDR2 FQGNSA. CDR3 size: 15 residues. V was clipped by 5 bases and J by 0 bases, with 13 bases between them. The CDR3 nucleotides are TGTGCCAGCAGCCTACAAGGTAGGGTGAACACTGAAGCTTTCTTT. Its translation is CASSLQGRVNTEAFF.

This clonotype was found many times. This chain links TRBV29-1 with TRBJ2-2; tentatively, D is TRBD1 (5 bases). CDR1 SQVTM and CDR2 ANQGSEA come from the germline V gene. This CDR3 is built from 13 residues. Deletions cut 3 bases from V and 2 bases from J, with 7 bases between. The CDR3 nucleotides are TGCAGCGTTGACCAGGGCAACACCGGGGAGCTGTTTTTT. Protein: CSVDQGNTGELFF.

This clonotype was picked up many times. The chain combines TRBV3-1 with TRBJ2-1; D perhaps matches TRBD2 (5 bases). Germline V gene sequence: CDR1 LGHDT, CDR2 YNNKEL (reference sequence). The CDR3 is 15 residues long. Trimming left V 3 bases short and J 2 bases short, with 11 bases between. The CDR3 coding sequence is TGTGCCAGCAGCCAGGATGCTAGCCCCTACAATGAGCAGTTCTTC. Protein product: CASSQDASPYNEQFF.

Comment on this clonotype: With a much larger clone just one base away, this may be a read error. The chain carries TRBV6-1 and TRBJ2-1, with 9 positions matching TRBD2. Per germline, CDR1 MNHNS and CDR2 SASEGT. The CDR3 is made up of 17 amino acids. The ends lost 2 bases at V and 8 bases at J; junction bases unmatched: 13. The CDR3 DNA follows: TGTGCCAGCAGTGAATCTCAAGGTGGCGGGAGGGCCCATGAGCAGTTCTTC. This translates into CASSESQGGGRAHEQFF.

Ten or more counts support this clonotype. The chain uses TRBV2 and TRBJ2-1; tentative D call: TRBD2 (5 bases). The CDR3 is made up of 15 amino acids. The V end was cut by 8 bases, the J end by 3 bases, with 17 bases between. Germline-derived CDR1 and CDR2 are SNHLY and FYNNEI. The CDR3 region is CASLGLPRFYNEQFF. The CDR3 bases are TGTGCCAGCCTAGGACTGCCACGGTTCTACAATGAGCAGTTCTTC.

This clonotype was seen many times. V and J are TRBV19 and TRBJ2-2; TRBD2 matches 11 bases. The germline CDR1 and CDR2 sequences are LNHDA and SQIVND (reference sequence). The CDR3 loop spans 16 amino acids. J lost 8 bases, V lost 5 bases, and 10 bases had no gene match. DNA for the CDR3: TGTGCCAGTAGTGCGGGACTAGCGGCGTATATGGGGGAGCTGTTTTTT. Translated: CASSAGLAAYMGELFF.

Notes on this clonotype: With a much larger clone just one base away, this may be a read error. The J gene is TRBJ2-2, the V gene TRBV7-2, with D perhaps TRBD1 (7 bases). V was trimmed by 8 bases and J by 4 bases, leaving 20 bases between them. In germline, CDR1 is SGHTA, CDR2 FQGNSA. The CDR3 is made up of 16 amino acids. The CDR3 sequence is CASGIRGAGGTGELFF. The CDR3 DNA follows: TGTGCCAGCGGCATCAGGGGGGCCGGGGGCACCGGGGAGCTGTTTTTT.

Notes on this clonotype: Compared with germline, one end of the junction differs, possibly owing to a read error. CDR3 nucleotides: TGCGCCGGCAGCTTGAGCAGCTCGGGAGATCAGCCCCAGCATTTT. Its translation is CAGSLSSSGDQPQHF. This sequence joins TRBV5-1 and TRBJ1-5; D gene unclear. Looked up from germline, CDR1 is SGHRS and CDR2 is YFSETQ. The CDR3 is 15 amino acids.

Of note for this clonotype: A read error is possible here, since a much larger clone lies one base away. The gene calls are TRBV10-1 and TRBJ2-3; 8 nucleotides agree with TRBD2. The germline V gene encodes CDR1 WNHNN and CDR2 SYGVQD (reference sequence). The CDR3 loop spans 15 amino acids. In DNA, the CDR3 is TGCGCCGGCAGGCCAAGCGGGAGTGGACCCGGCGCGGAGTATTTT. Protein sequence: CAGRPSGSGPGAEYF.

This clonotype has at least ten counts. The chain couples TRBV19 to TRBJ2-7, with D hard to call. Trimming stripped 3 bases from V and 2 bases from J, with 11 bases between. The CDR3 is 14 residues long. CDR1 is LNHDA, CDR2 SQIVND, per germline (reference sequence). CDR3 residues: CASSIRGNTYEQYF. CDR3 DNA sequence: TGTGCCAGTAGTATCCGCGGAAACACCTACGAGCAGTACTTC.

CDR3 DNA: TGTGCCAGCAGCTTAGCGGGTGGCGAGCAGTACGTC. Its protein is CASSLAGGEQYV. The rearrangement joins TRBV7-9 to TRBJ2-7; D is ambiguous. The germline V and J ends were trimmed by 0 bases and 6 bases, with 6 bases remaining between them. Germline CDR1 reads SEHNR; CDR2 reads FQNEAQ (reference sequence). The CDR3 covers 12 residues.

In its sample, this clonotype was seen many times. The chain joins TRBV14 to TRBJ1-6; D uncertain. Per germline, CDR1 SGHDN and CDR2 FVKESK. This CDR3 contains 15 residues. The V and J ends lost 0 bases and 7 bases respectively, with 10 bases between them. The CDR3 sequence is CASSQDTVENSPLHF. The CDR3 DNA sequence: TGTGCCAGCAGCCAAGATACCGTAGAGAATTCACCCCTCCACTTT.

The chain carries TRBV6-1 and TRBJ2-5; 11 bases fit TRBD2. In germline, CDR1 is MNHNS, CDR2 SASEGT. CDR3 length: 19 residues. V lost 0 bases and J lost 5; bases outside the gene matches: 14. The CDR3 here is CASSEALWASGRKGETQYF. In nucleotides, the CDR3 is TGTGCCAGCAGTGAAGCGCTTTGGGCTAGCGGGAGGAAGGGGGAGACCCAGTACTTC.

This clonotype was seen more than once but under ten times. The V call is TRBV27, the J call TRBJ2-1, with 7 bases aligning to TRBD2. CDR3 length equals 14 residues. J was trimmed by 6 bases and V by 0 bases; bases with no gene match: 2. In germline, CDR1 is MNHEY, CDR2 SMNVEV (reference sequence). The CDR3 sequence is CASSLSGGVNEQFF. CDR3 nucleotides: TGTGCCAGCAGTTTATCGGGAGGGGTCAATGAGCAGTTCTTC.

Comment on this clonotype: This CDR3 fails to terminate in the conserved phenylalanine or tryptophan, so it likely reflects a read error. The chain uses TRBV28 and TRBJ2-7; D possibly corresponds to TRBD1 (6 bases). This CDR3 is built from 13 residues. The V gene lost 7 bases and the J gene lost 6 bases, with 16 bases spanning the gap. Germline V gives CDR1 MDHEN, CDR2 SYDVKM. The CDR3 DNA reads as TGTGCCAGCATTTCACAGGGTCTCGGCGAGCAGTACCTC. This sequence encodes CASISQGLGEQYL.

This clonotype was seen many times. CDR3 in DNA: TGTGCCAGCAGCTTAACCGGCCAGGGTGAGACCCAGTACTTC. Protein sequence: CASSLTGQGETQYF. This rearrangement joins TRBV7-6 to TRBJ2-5; D might be TRBD1 (5 bases). V lost 2 bases and J 5 bases, leaving 12 bases between the germline ends. The CDR3 covers 14 residues. Germline V gives CDR1 SGHVS, CDR2 FNYEAQ.

This clonotype appeared a single time. A much larger clone differs by one base, so this may be a read error. The chain uses TRBV4-1 and TRBJ1-3; D not certain. The CDR3 loop spans 13 amino acids. Germline CDR1 is MGHRA and CDR2 is YSYEKL. The CDR3 loop is CASSHDNGNTTYF. CDR3 nucleotide sequence: TGCGCCAGCAGCCATGACAACGGAAACACCACATATTTT.

The chain carries TRBV19 and TRBJ1-5; TRBD1 is a possible D gene (5 bases). CDR1 and CDR2 (germline): LNHDA, SQIVND (reference sequence). Trimming left V 7 bases short and J 1 base short, with 17 bases between. This CDR3 has 16 residues. CDR3 bases: TGTGCCAGTACCTCCCGGAGGGGCGCCAGCAATCAGCCCCAGCATTTT. Translation gives CASTSRRGASNQPQHF.

Notes on this clonotype: A single base separates this from a much larger clone, so it may be a read error. Because it lacks the conserved phenylalanine or tryptophan at the end, this CDR3 is likely a read error. The rearrangement joins TRBV3-1 to TRBJ2-5; no clear D gene. Deletions cut 3 bases from V and 5 bases from J, with 16 bases between. Germline values: CDR1 LGHDT, CDR2 YNNKEL (reference sequence). The CDR3 consists of 15 residues. The CDR3 nucleotides are TGTGCCAGCAGCCATCGATGGAGAAGGGATGAGACCCAGTACTCC. Protein product: CASSHRWRRDETQYS.

Remarks on this clonotype: A read error may explain this, as a much larger clone is one base away. This chain links TRBV28 with TRBJ2-1, with D possibly matching TRBD2 (6 bases). The CDR3 length is 15 residues. The germline V gene has CDR1 MDHEN and CDR2 SYDVKM. The V end lost 1 base, the J end lost 8 bases, and 15 bases lay between the germline ends. In DNA form, the CDR3 reads TGTGCCAGCAGTTTATCTAACGGGAGTAGCGATGAGCAGTTCTTC. Residues: CASSLSNGSSDEQFF.

This chain's CDR3 is CASSLLGVSIQYF. CDR3 nucleotide sequence: TGTGCCAGCAGTTTACTCGGGGTTAGCATTCAGTACTTC. The chain couples TRBV12-3 or TRBV12-4 to TRBJ2-4, with a weak D call TRBD2 (5 bases). This CDR3 spans 13 amino acids. Trimming removed 2 bases from V and 9 bases from J, with 11 bases in between.